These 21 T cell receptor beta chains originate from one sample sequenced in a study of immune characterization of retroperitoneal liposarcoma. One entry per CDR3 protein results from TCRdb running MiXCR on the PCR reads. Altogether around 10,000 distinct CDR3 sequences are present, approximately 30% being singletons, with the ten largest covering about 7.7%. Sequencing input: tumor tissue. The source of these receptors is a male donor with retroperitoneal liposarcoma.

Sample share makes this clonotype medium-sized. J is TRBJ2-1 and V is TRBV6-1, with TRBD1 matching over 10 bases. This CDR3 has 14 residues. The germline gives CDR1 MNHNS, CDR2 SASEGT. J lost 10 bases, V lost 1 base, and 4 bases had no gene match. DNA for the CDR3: TGTGCCAGCAGTGAAGGACAGGGGGCATACGAGCAGTTCTTC. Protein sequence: CASSEGQGAYEQFF.

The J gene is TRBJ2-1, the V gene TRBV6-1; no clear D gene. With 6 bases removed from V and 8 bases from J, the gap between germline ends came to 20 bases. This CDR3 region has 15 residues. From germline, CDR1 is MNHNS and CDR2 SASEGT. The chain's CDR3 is CASSPPVGSFDEQFF. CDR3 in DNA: TGTGCCAGCAGCCCCCCAGTGGGTAGTTTCGATGAGCAGTTCTTC.

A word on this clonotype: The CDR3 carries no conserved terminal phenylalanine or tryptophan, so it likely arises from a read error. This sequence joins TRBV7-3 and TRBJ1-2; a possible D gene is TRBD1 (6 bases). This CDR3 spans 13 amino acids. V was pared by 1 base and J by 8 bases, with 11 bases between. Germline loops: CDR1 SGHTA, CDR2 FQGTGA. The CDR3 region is CASSLNGGSGYTL. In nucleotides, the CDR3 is TGTGCCAGCAGCTTAAACGGGGGCTCGGGCTACACCCTC.

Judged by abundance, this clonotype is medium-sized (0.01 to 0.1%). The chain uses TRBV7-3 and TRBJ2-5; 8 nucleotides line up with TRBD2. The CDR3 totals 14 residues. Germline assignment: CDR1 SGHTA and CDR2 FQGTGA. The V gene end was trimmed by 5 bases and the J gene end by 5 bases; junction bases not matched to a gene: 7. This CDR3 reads CASSPGTSLETQYF. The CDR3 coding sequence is TGTGCCAGCAGCCCCGGGACTAGTCTTGAGACCCAGTACTTC.

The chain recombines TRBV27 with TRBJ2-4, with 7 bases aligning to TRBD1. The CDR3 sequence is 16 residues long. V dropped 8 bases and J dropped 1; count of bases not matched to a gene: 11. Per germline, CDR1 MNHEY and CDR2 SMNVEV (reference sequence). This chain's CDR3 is CASERDSITAKNIQYF. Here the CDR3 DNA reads TGTGCCAGCGAGAGGGACAGCATTACGGCCAAAAACATTCAGTACTTC.

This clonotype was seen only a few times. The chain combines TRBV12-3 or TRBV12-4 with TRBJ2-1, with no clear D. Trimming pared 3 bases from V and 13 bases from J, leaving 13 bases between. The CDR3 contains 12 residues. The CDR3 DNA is TGTGCCAGCAGTTTCGGCCGAGAGACCCAGTTCTTC. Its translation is CASSFGRETQFF.

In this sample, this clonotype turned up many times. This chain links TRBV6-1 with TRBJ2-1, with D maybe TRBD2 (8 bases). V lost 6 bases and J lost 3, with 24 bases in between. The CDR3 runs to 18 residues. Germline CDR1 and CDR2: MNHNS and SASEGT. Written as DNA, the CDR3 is TGTGCCAGCAGAGACACTCATAGGGGGCGGGGGGACTACAATGAGCAGTTCTTC. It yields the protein CASRDTHRGRGDYNEQFF.

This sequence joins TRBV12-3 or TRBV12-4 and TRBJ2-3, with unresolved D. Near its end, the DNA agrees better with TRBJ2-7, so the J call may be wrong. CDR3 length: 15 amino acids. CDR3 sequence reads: CASSSVHNGYNEQYF. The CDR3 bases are TGTGCCAGCAGTTCCGTCCACAACGGGTACAATGAGCAGTACTTC.

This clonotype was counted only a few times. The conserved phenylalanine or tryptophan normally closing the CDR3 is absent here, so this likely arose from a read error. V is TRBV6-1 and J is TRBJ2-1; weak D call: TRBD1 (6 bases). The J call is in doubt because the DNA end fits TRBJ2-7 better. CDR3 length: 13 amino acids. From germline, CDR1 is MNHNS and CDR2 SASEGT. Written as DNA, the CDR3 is TGTGCCAGCAGAGGGGGTCCCTACAATGAGCAGTACTCC. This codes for CASRGGPYNEQYS.

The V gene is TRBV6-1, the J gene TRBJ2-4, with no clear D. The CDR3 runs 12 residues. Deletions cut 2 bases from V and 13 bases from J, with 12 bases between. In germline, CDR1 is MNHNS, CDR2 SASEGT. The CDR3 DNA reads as TGTGCCAGCAGTGAAATGGCCACGGAGCAGTACTTC. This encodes CASSEMATEQYF.

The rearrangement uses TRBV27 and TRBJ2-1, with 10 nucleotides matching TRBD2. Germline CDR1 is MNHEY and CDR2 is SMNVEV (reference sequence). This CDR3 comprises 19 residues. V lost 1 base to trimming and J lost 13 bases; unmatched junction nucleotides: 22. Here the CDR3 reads CASSLLPLSTSGPQETQFF. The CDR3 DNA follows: TGTGCCAGCAGTTTATTGCCCCTTTCGACTAGCGGGCCCCAAGAGACCCAGTTCTTC.

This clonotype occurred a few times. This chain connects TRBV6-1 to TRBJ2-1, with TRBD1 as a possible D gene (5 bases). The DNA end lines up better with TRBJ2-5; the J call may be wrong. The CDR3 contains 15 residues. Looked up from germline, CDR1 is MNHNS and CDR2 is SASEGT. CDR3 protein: CASSETWGQAKTQYF. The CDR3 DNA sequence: TGTGCCAGCAGTGAAACGTGGGGCCAAGCGAAGACCCAGTACTTC.

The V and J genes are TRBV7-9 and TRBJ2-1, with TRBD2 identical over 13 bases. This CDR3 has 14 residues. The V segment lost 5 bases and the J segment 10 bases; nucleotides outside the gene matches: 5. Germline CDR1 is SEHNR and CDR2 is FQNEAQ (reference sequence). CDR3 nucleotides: TGTGCCAGCAGCCGGACTAGCGGGAGCTACGAGCAGTTCTTC. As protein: CASSRTSGSYEQFF. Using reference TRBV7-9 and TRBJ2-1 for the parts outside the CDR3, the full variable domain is DTGVSQNPRHKITKRGQNVTFRCDPISEHNRLYWYRQTLGQGPEFLTYFQNEAQLEKSRLLSDRFSAERPKGSFSTLEIQRTEQGDSAMYLCASSRTSGSYEQFFGPGTRLTVL.

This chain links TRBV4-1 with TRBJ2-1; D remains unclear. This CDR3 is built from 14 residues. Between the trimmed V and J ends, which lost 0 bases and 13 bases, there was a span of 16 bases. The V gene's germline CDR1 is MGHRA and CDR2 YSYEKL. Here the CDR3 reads CASSQDTHKSSQFF. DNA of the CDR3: TGCGCCAGCAGCCAAGACACCCACAAGAGCTCCCAGTTCTTC.

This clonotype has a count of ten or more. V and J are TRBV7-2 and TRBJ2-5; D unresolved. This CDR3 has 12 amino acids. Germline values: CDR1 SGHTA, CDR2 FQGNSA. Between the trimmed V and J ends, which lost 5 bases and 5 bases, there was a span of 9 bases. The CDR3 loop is CASSETRETQYF. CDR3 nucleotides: TGTGCCAGCAGCGAAACTCGGGAGACCCAGTACTTC.

CDR3 sequence (DNA): TGTGCCAGCAGCTTAGCTGCGGGGGCTAATGAGCAGTACTTC. It codes for CASSLAAGANEQYF. The chain has TRBV7-2 and TRBJ2-4, with D possibly matching TRBD2 (7 bases). V lost 0 bases, J lost 13 bases, and 16 bases lay in between. This CDR3 contains 14 residues. Germline V gene sequence: CDR1 SGHTA, CDR2 FQGNSA.

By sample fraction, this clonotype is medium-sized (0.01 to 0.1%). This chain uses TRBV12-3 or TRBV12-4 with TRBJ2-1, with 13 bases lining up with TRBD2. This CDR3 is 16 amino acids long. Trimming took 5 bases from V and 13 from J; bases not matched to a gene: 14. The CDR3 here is CASSDPTSGRRGTQFF. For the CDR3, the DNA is TGTGCCAGCAGTGACCCGACTAGCGGGAGGCGGGGGACCCAGTTCTTC.

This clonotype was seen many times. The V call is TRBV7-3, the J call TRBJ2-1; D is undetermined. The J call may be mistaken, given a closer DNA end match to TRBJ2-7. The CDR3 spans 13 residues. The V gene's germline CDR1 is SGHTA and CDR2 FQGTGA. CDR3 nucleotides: TGTGCCAGCAGCAACTCCCCGGGCAACGAGCAGTACTTC. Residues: CASSNSPGNEQYF.

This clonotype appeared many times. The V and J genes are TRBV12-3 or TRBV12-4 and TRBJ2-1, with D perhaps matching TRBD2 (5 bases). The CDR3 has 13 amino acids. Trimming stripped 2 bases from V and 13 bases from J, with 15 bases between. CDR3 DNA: TGTGCCAGCAGTTTATTTGCTGGGGAGACCCAGTTCTTC. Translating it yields CASSLFAGETQFF.

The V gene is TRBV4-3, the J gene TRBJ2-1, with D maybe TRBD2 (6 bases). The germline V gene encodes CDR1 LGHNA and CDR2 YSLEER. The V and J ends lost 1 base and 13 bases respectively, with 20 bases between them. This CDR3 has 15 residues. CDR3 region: CASSQVNSGVETQFF. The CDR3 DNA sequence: TGCGCCAGCAGCCAAGTTAATTCGGGGGTGGAGACCCAGTTCTTC.

This CDR3 reads CASSLWGQPQHF. CDR3 nucleotides: TGTGCCAGCAGCCTCTGGGGGCAGCCCCAGCATTTT. V and J are TRBV11-2 and TRBJ1-5; D may be TRBD1 (5 bases). The germline V gene encodes CDR1 SGHAT and CDR2 FQNNGV. This CDR3 has 12 amino acids. V was pared by 5 bases and J by 7 bases, with 9 bases between.